Below are 2 T cell receptor beta chains sequenced from a single sample in a study of blood T cell repertoires in COVID-19. Sequenced by immunoSEQ multiplex PCR; TCRdb stores in-frame clones only, minus some. This table holds around 91,000 clones, around 85% found once. Sequenced: peripheral blood. The receptors shown here come from an elderly man with acute or convalescent COVID-19.

A remark on this clone: This same CDR3 is encoded by further DNA sequences in the sample. The chain recombines TRBV5-4 with TRBJ2-1, with 13 bases that match TRBD2. Germline CDR1 SGHNT, CDR2 YYREEE (reference sequence). The V and J ends lost 4 bases and 0 bases, in that order; junction bases with no gene match: 7. The CDR3 length is 18 residues. The CDR3 reads CASSTGTSGTSSYNEQFF. Here the CDR3 DNA reads TGTGCCAGCAGCACCGGGACTAGCGGGACCAGCTCCTACAATGAGCAGTTCTTC.

This CDR3 reads CASTPGQVSNQPQHF. The CDR3, as DNA: TGTGCCAGCACACCGGGACAGGTTAGCAATCAGCCCCAGCATTTT. The V and J genes are TRBV28 and TRBJ1-5; 8 nucleotides line up with TRBD1. This CDR3 spans 15 amino acids. The germline gives CDR1 MDHEN, CDR2 SYDVKM. V was clipped by 7 bases and J by 0 bases; unmatched bases: 5.